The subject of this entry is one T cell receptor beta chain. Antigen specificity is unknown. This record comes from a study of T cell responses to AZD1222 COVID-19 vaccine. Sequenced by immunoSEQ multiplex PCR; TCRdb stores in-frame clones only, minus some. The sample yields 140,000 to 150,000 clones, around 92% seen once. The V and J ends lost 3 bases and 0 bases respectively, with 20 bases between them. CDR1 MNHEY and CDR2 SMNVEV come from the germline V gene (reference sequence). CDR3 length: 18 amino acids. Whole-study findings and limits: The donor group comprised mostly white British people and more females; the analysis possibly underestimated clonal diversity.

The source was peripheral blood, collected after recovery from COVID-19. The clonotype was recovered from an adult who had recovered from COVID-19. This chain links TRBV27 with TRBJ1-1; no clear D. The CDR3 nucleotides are TGTGCCAGCAGTTTTTTACCGTCCTATCGGCAAATGAACACTGAAGCTTTCTTT. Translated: CASSFLPSYRQMNTEAFF.